This T cell receptor (beta chain) was profiled in a study of blood T cell repertoires in COVID-19. Across the study: T cells, B-cell-depleted T cells, or PBMCs supplied cDNA or gDNA.

This CDR3 contains 14 residues. Trimming shortened V by 3 bases and J by 0 bases, and 9 bases separated the two germline ends. The germline CDR1 and CDR2 sequences are ENHRY and SYGVKD. Per the original data handling: Nucleated cell counts were estimated from reference gene primer amplification. Produced via immunoSEQ multiplex PCR; TCRdb's table is partial and in-frame only. That table furnishes V, J and clone size, whereas the DNA furnished D and trimming. The table records 250,000 to 350,000 clones, about nine tenths of them present only once. The chain is built from TRBV10-3 and TRBJ2-7; unclear D gene. The origin of this receptor is a woman in her 30s with COVID-19, enrolled during active disease. Specimen: peripheral blood. The CDR3 coding sequence is TGTGCCATCAGTGATGGAGCAGTCTCCTACGAGCAGTACTTC. It yields the protein CAISDGAVSYEQYF.